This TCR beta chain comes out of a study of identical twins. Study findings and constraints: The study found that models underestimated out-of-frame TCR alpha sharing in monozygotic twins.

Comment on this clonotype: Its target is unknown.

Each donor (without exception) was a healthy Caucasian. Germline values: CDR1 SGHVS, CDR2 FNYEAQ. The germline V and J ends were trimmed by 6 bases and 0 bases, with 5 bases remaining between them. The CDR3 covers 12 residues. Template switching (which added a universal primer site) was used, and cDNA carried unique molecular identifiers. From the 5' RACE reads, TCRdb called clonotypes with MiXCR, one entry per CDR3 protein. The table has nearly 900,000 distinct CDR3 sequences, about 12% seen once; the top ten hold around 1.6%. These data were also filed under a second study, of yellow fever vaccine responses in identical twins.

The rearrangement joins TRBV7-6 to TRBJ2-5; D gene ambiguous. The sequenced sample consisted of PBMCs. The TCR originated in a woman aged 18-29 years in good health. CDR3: CASRQYQETQYF. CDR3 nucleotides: TGTGCCAGCAGACAGTACCAAGAGACCCAGTACTTC.